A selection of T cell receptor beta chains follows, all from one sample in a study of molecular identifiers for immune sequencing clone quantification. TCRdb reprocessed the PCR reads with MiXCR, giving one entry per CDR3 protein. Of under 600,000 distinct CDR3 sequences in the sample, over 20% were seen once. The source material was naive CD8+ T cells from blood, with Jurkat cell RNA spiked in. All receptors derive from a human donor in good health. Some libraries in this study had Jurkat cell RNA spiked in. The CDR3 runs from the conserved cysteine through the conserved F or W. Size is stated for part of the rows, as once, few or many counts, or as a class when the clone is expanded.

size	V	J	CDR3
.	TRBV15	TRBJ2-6	CATSSSHGVGANVLTF
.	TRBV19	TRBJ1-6	CASSWEASYNSPLHF
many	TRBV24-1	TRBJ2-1	CATSRREGGAYNEQFF
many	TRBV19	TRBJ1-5	CASSIEEYSNQPQHF
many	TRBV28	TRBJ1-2	CASSRTGSGYGYTF
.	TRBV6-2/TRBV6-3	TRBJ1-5	CASSYSGRFQPQHF
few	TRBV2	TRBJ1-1	CASSRETGINTEAFF
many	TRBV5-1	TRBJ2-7	CASSSKSGQITGYEQYF
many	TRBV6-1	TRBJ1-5	CASSEALGLNQPQHF
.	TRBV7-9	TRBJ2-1	CASGSGQGTYNEQFF
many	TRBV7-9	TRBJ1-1	CASSLDFEAFF
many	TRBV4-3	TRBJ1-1	CASSQLGGNTEAFF
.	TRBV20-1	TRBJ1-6	CSARDFARGYPAYNSPLHF
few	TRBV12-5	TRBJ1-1	CASGLVFSATGENTEAFF
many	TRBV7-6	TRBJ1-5	CASSETGVRQPQHF
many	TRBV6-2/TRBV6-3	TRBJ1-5	CASPFWDIFRYQPQHF
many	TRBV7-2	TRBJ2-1	CASSPSGGQEQFF
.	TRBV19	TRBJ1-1	CASSMVGQTTEAFF
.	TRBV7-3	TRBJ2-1	CASSGGDNEQFF
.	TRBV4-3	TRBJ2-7	CASSQTRDLSYEQYF
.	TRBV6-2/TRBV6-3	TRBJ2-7	CASGYSGYEQYF
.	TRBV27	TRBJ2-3	CASSIIGVPTDTQYF